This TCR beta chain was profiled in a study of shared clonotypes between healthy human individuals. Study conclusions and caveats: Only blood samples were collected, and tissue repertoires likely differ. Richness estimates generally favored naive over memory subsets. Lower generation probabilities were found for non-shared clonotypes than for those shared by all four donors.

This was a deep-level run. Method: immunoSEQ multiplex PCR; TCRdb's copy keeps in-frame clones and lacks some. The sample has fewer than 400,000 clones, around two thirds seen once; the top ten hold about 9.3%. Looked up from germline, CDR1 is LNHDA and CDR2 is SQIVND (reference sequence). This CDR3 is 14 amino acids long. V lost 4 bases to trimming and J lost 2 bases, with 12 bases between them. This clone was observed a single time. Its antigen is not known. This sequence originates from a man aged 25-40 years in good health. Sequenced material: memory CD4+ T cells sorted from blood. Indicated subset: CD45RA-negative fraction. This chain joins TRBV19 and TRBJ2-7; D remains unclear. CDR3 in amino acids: CASSTVVRPYEQYF. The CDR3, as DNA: TGTGCCAGTAGTACCGTAGTTCGGCCCTACGAGCAGTACTTC.